The clone carrying this TCR beta chain was recorded at least ten times. Its cognate antigen is unknown. TCRdb reanalysed the RT-PCR reads using MiXCR and keeps one entry per CDR3 protein. The repertoire holds about 780,000 distinct CDR3 sequences, with roughly 18% as singletons. This entry comes from a study of response to subunit inactivated influenza vaccine. Whole-study findings and limits: Authors suggested few new T cells are recruited by each seasonal influenza vaccination.

The receptor comes from a man aged 45 to 65 who received an inactivated influenza vaccine. The sample in question was PBMCs from blood, obtained roughly 5 days after vaccination.

CDR3 in DNA: TGCAGTGCTAGGGTACTAGCGGGAGATACAACAGGCTATGAGCAGTTCTTC. It is translated as CSARVLAGDTTGYEQFF. The chain links TRBV20-1 to TRBJ2-1; 11 bases are shared with TRBD2. CDR1 DFQATT and CDR2 SNEGSKA come from the germline V gene (reference sequence). The CDR3 sequence is 17 residues long. Germline trimming cut 3 bases from V and 8 bases from J; bases unmatched to any gene: 15.